This T cell receptor (beta chain) was documented in a study of blood T cell repertoires in COVID-19. Study overall: The study drew acute and convalescent COVID-19 samples from the United States, Italy and Spain. The cDNA or gDNA used as material had been derived from T cells, B-cell-depleted T cells, or PBMCs.

CDR1 and CDR2 from the germline V gene are SGHTA and FQGNSA. Deletions cut 5 bases from V and 8 bases from J, with 21 bases between. The CDR3 covers 15 residues. This clone has a single count. Source study methods: Amplified reference gene primers provided the basis for estimating nucleated cell counts. Libraries were prepared by immunoSEQ multiplex PCR; TCRdb keeps only in-frame clonotypes and omits some of them. The D gene and trimming were derived from the DNA, and the V and J assignments and clone size from that table. The profile covers fewer than 85,000 clones, with roughly 82% appearing a single time and around a fifth taken by the ten largest.

Input material: peripheral blood. The chain combines TRBV7-2 with TRBJ1-2, with D tentatively TRBD1 (5 bases). The TCR originated in a human donor in a cohort sampled during active COVID-19. The CDR3 reads CASSPRQRPIEGYTF. The CDR3 nucleotides read TGTGCCAGCAGCCCCCGACAGCGCCCTATCGAGGGCTACACCTTC. Drawing the rest from reference TRBV7-2 and TRBJ1-2, the complete variable domain is GAGVSQSPSNKVTEKGKDVELRCDPISGHTALYWYRQSLGQGLEFLIYFQGNSAPDKSGLPSDRFSAERTGGSVSTLTIQRTQQEDSAVYLCASSPRQRPIEGYTFGSGTRLTVV.